Listed below are T cell receptor beta chains from one sample, sequenced in a study of cytomegalovirus exposure and HLA in healthy donors. Using immunoSEQ multiplex PCR, the repertoire was profiled, and TCRdb retains in-frame clones only, with some absent. The sample carries roughly 200,000 clones, 73% recorded once. The source material was PBMCs. These receptors originate from a woman in her 30s in good health and CMV-seronegative. Both conserved end residues are part of each CDR3. A D gene is named only where the DNA matches it firmly. Not all rows give a size; the values are once, few, many and, for expanded clones, a class.

CASSPRAATNEKLFF,TGTGCCAGCTCACCCAGGGCAGCAACTAATGAAAAACTGTTTTTT,NA,NA,TRBV18,TRBJ1-4
CASSARSRTGGNSPLHF,TGTGCCAGTAGTGCTAGGTCCAGGACAGGAGGGAATTCACCCCTCCACTTT,TRBD1,few,TRBV19,TRBJ1-6
CASSQGRYRHPTNTEAFF,TGCGCCAGCAGCCAAGGCCGGTACAGGCACCCAACTAACACTGAAGCTTTCTTT,NA,few,TRBV4-1,TRBJ1-1
CASSTQPLAKIETQYF,TGCGCCAGCAGCACCCAACCCCTAGCAAAAATAGAGACCCAGTACTTC,NA,NA,TRBV4-1,TRBJ2-5
CASSYRSSYEQYF,TGTGCCAGCAGTTACAGGAGCTCCTACGAGCAGTACTTC,NA,NA,TRBV27,TRBJ2-7
CASSLAGRELEQYF,TGTGCCAGCAGCCTAGCGGGAAGGGAGCTCGAGCAGTACTTC,TRBD2,NA,TRBV4-2,TRBJ2-7
CASRERGRGVEAFF,TGTGCCAGCAGGGAAAGGGGGCGCGGGGTTGAAGCTTTCTTT,TRBD1,NA,TRBV6-1,TRBJ1-1
CASSRDLGDYGYTF,TGTGCCAGCTCACGGGACTTGGGGGACTATGGCTACACCTTC,NA,NA,TRBV18,TRBJ1-2
CASSLEQDATEAFF,TGTGCCAGCAGCTTGGAACAGGATGCCACTGAAGCTTTCTTT,NA,NA,TRBV5-4,TRBJ1-1
CASSRGGVNTGELFF,TGTGCCAGCAGCCGAGGCGGGGTGAACACCGGGGAGCTGTTTTTT,NA,NA,TRBV7-3,TRBJ2-2
CASSALGRRDFTDTQYF,TGTGCCAGCAGCGCCCTTGGACGGCGGGATTTCACAGATACGCAGTATTTT,NA,NA,TRBV9,TRBJ2-3
CAWNSQNDSPLHF,TGTGCCTGGAACTCACAGAACGATTCACCCCTCCACTTT,NA,once,TRBV30,TRBJ1-6